One TCR beta chain is described in this entry. Its antigen is unknown. The entry originates in a study of T cell repertoires in cytomegalovirus infection. Overall study context: The public TCR beta signatures pointed to both CMV infection and matching HLA type.

TCRdb analysed the reads with MiXCR anew, one entry per CDR3 protein. The sample holds about 310,000 distinct CDR3 sequences, roughly 16% seen once. The germline gives CDR1 SGHRS, CDR2 YFSETQ. This CDR3 has 15 residues. With 4 bases removed from V and 5 bases from J, the gap between germline ends came to 15 bases. Findings and caveats of the study: Public TCR beta family frequency separated CMV-and-HLA carriers, including in an independent cohort. Across the ex vivo response, the dominant clonotypes were HLA-C-restricted CMV-specific TCR beta clonotypes.

This receptor was identified in a human donor in good health (CMV status not recorded). Some clones in this sample may be carry-over from other donors' samples. The chain couples TRBV5-1 to TRBJ2-2; D is unresolved. Input material: PBMCs. CDR3 in DNA: TGCGCCAGCAGCAGGGATTGGCCCGAGACCGGGGAGCTGTTTTTT. Amino acid sequence: CASSRDWPETGELFF.